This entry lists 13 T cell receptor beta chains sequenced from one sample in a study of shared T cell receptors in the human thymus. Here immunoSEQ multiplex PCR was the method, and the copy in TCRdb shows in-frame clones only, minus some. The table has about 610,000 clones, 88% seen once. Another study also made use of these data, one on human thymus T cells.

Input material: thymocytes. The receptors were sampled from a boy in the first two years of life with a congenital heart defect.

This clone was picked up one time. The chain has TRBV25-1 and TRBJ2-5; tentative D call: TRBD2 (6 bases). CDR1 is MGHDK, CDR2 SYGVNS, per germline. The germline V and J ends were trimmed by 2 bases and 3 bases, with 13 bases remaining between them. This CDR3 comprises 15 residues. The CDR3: CASSERGLVEETQYF. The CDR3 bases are TGTGCCAGCAGTGAAAGGGGACTCGTCGAAGAGACCCAGTACTTC.

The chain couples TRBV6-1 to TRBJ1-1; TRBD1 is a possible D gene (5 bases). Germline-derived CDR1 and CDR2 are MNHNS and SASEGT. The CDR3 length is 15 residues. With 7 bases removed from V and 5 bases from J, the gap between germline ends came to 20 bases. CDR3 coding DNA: TGTGCCAGCACCCCCGGACACCCCCGTGGGACTGAAGCTTTCTTT. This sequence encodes CASTPGHPRGTEAFF.

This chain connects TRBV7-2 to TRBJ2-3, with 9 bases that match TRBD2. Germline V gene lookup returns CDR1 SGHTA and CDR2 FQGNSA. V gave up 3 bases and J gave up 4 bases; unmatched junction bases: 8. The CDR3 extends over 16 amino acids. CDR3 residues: CASSLRVAGVADTQYF. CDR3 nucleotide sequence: TGTGCCAGCAGCTTGCGGGTAGCGGGAGTGGCAGATACGCAGTATTTT.

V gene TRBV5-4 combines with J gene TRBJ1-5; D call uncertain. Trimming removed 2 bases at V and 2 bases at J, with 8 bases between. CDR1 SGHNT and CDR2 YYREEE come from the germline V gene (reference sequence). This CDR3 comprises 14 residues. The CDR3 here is CASSFDKRNQPQHF. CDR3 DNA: TGTGCCAGCAGCTTTGACAAACGCAATCAGCCCCAGCATTTT.

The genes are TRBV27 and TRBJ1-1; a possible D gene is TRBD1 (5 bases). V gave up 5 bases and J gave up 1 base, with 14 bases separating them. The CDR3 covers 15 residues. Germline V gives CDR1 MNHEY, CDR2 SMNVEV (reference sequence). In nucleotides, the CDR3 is TGTGCCAGCAGTCCCCGCAGGGCAGGGAACACTGAAGCTTTCTTT. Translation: CASSPRRAGNTEAFF.

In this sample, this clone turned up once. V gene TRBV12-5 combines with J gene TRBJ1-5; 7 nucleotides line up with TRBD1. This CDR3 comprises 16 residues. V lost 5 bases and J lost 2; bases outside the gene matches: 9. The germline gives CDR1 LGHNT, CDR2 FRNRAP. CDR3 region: CASGPDRTWGNQPQHF. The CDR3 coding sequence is TGTGCTAGTGGTCCGGACAGGACTTGGGGCAATCAGCCCCAGCATTTT.

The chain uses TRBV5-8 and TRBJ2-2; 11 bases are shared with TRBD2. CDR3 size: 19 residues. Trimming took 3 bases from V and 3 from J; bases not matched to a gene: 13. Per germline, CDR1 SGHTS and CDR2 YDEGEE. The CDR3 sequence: CASSYVGLAGGPHTGELFF. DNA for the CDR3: TGTGCCAGCAGCTATGTGGGTTTAGCGGGAGGGCCGCACACCGGGGAGCTGTTTTTT.

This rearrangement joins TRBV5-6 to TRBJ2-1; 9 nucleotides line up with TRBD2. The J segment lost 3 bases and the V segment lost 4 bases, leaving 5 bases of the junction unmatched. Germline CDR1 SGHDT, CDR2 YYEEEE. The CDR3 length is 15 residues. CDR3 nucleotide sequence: TGTGCCAGCAGCAATAGCGGGAGCCACTACAATGAGCAGTTCTTC. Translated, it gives CASSNSGSHYNEQFF.

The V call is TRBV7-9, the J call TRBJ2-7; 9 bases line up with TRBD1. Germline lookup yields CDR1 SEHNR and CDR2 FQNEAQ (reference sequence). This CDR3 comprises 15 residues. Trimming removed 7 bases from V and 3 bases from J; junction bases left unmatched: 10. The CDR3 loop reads CASIADRGRLYEQYF. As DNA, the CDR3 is TGTGCCAGCATCGCGGACAGGGGCCGCCTCTACGAGCAGTACTTC.

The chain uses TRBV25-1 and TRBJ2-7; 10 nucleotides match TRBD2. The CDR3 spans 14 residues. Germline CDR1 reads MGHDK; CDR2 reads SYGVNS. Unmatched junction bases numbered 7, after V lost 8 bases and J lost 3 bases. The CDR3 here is CASSHTSGNYEQYF. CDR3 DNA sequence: TGTGCCAGCTCCCATACTAGCGGGAACTACGAGCAGTACTTC.

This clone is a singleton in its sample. The CDR3 is CASSPKVGGRAADTGELFF. In nucleotides, the CDR3 is TGTGCCAGCAGCCCCAAGGTGGGCGGGAGAGCCGCCGACACCGGGGAGCTGTTTTTT. The gene calls are TRBV11-2 and TRBJ2-2; 7 nucleotides agree with TRBD2. J was trimmed by 3 bases and V by 5 bases; bases with no gene match: 18. This CDR3 has 19 residues. Germline V CDR1 and CDR2: SGHAT, FQNNGV.

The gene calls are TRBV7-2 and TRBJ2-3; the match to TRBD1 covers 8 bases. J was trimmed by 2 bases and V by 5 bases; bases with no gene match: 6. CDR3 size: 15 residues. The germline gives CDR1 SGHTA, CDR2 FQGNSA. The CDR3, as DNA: TGTGCCAGCAGCCCCAGACAGGGGACCACAGATACGCAGTATTTT. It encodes CASSPRQGTTDTQYF.

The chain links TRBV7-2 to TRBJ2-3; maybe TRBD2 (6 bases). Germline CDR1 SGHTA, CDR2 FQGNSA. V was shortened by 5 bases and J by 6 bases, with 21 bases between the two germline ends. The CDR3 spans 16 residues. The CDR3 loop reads CASSPGLRSGADTQYF. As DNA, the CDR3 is TGTGCCAGCAGCCCTGGACTAAGATCGGGCGCGGATACGCAGTATTTT.